This T cell receptor (beta chain) came from a study of blood T cell repertoires in COVID-19. Looking at the study overall: Some COVID-19 samples were acute and others convalescent; all came from the United States, Italy and Spain. Sample material is recorded as cDNA or gDNA derived from T cells, B-cell-depleted T cells, or PBMCs.

The authors' processing: Estimation of nucleated cell counts relied on the amplification of reference gene primers. Clones were read by immunoSEQ multiplex PCR, and TCRdb kept only the in-frame ones, dropping some. The DNA gave D and trimming, while V, J and clone size come from that table. The repertoire holds fewer than 350,000 clones, with approximately 86% as singletons. Trimming removed 0 bases at V and 2 bases at J, with 9 bases between. This CDR3 comprises 14 residues. From germline, CDR1 is SGHNT and CDR2 YYREEE (reference sequence). The clonotype comes from a woman aged 25 to 45 who had recovered from COVID-19. This sequence joins TRBV5-4 and TRBJ2-7, with D perhaps matching TRBD1 (5 bases). Sequencing was carried out using peripheral blood. The CDR3 sequence is CASSLVTVPYEQYF. DNA of the CDR3: TGTGCCAGCAGCTTGGTGACAGTCCCCTACGAGCAGTACTTC. The whole variable domain, remainder taken from reference TRBV5-4 and TRBJ2-7, is ETGVTQSPTHLIKTRGQQVTLRCSSQSGHNTVSWYQQALGQGPQFIFQYYREEENGRGNFPPRFSGLQFPNYSSELNVNALELDDSALYLCASSLVTVPYEQYFGPGTRLTVT.